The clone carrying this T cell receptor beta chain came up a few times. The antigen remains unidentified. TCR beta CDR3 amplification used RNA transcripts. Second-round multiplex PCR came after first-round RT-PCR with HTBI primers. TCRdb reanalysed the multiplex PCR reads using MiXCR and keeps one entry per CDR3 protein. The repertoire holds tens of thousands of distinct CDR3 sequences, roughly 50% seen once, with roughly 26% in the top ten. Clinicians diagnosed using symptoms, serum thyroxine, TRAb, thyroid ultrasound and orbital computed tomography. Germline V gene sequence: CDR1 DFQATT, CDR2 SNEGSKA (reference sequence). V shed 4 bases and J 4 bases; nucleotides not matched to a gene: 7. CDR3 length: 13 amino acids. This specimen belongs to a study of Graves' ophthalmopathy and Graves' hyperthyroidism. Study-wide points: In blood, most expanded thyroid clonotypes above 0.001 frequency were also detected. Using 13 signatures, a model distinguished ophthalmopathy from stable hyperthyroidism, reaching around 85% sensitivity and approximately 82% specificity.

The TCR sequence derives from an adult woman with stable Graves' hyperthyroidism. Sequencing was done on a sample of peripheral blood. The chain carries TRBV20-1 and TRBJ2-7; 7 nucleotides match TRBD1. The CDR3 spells CSATGTARYEQYF. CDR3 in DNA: TGCAGTGCTACCGGGACAGCAAGATACGAGCAGTACTTC.